This T cell receptor (beta chain) was sequenced in a study of T cell responses to AZD1222 COVID-19 vaccine. Whole-study results and caveats: Seropositive status at baseline applied to only five or six AZD1222 recipients. With two AZD1222 doses given, Spike-specific TCR breadth and depth both rose. Donors, mostly white British, included more females; clonal diversity was possibly underestimated. Repertoires were obtained solely post-peak T cell response.

As for this clone: The antigen is undetermined.

The CDR3 loop spans 14 amino acids. Germline CDR1 reads MNHEY; CDR2 reads SMNVEV (reference sequence). Deletions cut 11 bases from V and 5 bases from J, with 20 bases between. Here immunoSEQ multiplex PCR was the method, and the copy in TCRdb shows in-frame clones only, minus some. The sample consists of some 150,000 clones, approximately 85% of them appearing once. The clonotype originates from an adult in good health. The source material was peripheral blood, sampled on day 0 of AZD1222 vaccination. The chain carries TRBV27 and TRBJ2-3; tentative D call: TRBD2 (6 bases). Written as DNA, the CDR3 is TGTGCCGCCTCCCCCCGGGGGACGGGAGATACGCAGTATTTT. Protein sequence: CAASPRGTGDTQYF.